The clone carrying this TCR beta chain was observed a handful of times. With 3 bases clipped from V and 7 bases from J, the junction kept 14 bases outside the gene matches. Germline V gives CDR1 MNHNS, CDR2 SASEGT. The CDR3 runs 16 residues. TCRdb redid the calling of the 5' RACE reads with MiXCR, one entry per CDR3 protein. The sample lists fewer than 400,000 distinct CDR3 sequences, roughly 13% seen once, with 20% to 25% in the top ten. This sample is part of a study of T-cell memory formation after mild COVID-19. V gene TRBV6-1 combines with J gene TRBJ2-7; 8 bases line up with TRBD2. The sequence was obtained from a man aged 18-30 years who had mild COVID-19 (a few samples of this study predate the infection). Cell type and time point are not known. The sequencing sample was made of PBMCs or a T cell subset sorted from them (not recorded which). CDR3 coding DNA: TGTGCCAGCAGTGATCGGGAGGGAAGGTTGATACTAGAGCAGTACTTC. As protein: CASSDREGRLILEQYF.